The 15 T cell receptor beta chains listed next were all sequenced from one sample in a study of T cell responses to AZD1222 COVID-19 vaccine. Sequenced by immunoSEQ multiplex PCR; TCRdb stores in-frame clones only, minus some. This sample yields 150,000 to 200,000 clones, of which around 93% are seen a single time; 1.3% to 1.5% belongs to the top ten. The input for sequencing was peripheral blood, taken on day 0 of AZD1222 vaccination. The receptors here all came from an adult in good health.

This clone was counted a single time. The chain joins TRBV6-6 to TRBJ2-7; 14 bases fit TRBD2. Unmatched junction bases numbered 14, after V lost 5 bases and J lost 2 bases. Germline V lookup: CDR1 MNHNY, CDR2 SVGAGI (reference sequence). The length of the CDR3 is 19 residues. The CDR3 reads CASSHPWTSGRLLPYEQYF. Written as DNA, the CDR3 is TGTGCCAGCAGTCACCCATGGACTAGCGGGAGGCTCCTCCCCTACGAGCAGTACTTC.

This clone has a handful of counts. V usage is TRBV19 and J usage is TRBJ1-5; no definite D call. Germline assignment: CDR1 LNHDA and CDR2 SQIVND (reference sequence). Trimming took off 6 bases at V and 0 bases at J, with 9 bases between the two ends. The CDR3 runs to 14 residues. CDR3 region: CASRRENSNQPQHF. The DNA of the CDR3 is TGTGCCAGTAGGCGAGAAAATAGCAATCAGCCCCAGCATTTT.

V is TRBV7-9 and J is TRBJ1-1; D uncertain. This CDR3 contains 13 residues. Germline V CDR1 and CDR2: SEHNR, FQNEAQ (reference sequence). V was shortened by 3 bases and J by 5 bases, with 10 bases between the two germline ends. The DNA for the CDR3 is TGTGCCAGCAGCTTTGAGGGCGTTACTGAAGCTTTCTTT. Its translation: CASSFEGVTEAFF.

The CDR3 coding sequence is TGTGCCAGCAGCCCCCACTGGGGACAAGAGACCCAGTACTTC. It codes for CASSPHWGQETQYF. V gene TRBV7-2 combines with J gene TRBJ2-5; D gene ambiguous. The germline CDR1 and CDR2 sequences are SGHTA and FQGNSA. Trimming removed 5 bases at V and 2 bases at J, with 12 bases between. The CDR3 runs 14 residues.

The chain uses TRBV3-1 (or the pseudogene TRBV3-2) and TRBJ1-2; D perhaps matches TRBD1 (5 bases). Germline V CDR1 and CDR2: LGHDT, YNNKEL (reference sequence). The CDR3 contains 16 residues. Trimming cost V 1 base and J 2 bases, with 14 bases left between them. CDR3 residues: CASSQGGARGNYGYTF. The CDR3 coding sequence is TGTGCCAGCAGCCAAGGAGGTGCAAGGGGCAACTATGGCTACACCTTC.

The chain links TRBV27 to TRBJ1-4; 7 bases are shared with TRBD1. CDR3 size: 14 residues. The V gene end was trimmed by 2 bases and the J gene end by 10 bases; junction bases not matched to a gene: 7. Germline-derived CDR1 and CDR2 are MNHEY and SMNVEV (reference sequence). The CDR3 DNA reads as TGTGCCAGCAGTTTAGACAGGGATGTCGCAAAACTGTTTTTT. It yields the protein CASSLDRDVAKLFF.

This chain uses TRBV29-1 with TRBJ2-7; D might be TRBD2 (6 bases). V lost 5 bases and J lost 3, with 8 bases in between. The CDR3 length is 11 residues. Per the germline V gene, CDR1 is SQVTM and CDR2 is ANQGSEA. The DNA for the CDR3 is TGCAGCGTTAATAGCGGCTACGAGCAGTACTTC. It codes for CSVNSGYEQYF.

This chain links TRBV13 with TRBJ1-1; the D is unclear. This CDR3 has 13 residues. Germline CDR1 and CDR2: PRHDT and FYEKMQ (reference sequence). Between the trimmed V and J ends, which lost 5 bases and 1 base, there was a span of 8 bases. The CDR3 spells CASSPYTNTEAFF. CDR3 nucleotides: TGTGCCAGCAGCCCGTATACGAACACTGAAGCTTTCTTT.

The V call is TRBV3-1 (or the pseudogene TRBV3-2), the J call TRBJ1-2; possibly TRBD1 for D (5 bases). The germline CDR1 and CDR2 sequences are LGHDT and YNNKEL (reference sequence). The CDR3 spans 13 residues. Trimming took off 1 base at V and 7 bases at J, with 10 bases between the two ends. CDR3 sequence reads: CASSQGGVGGYTF. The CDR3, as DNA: TGTGCCAGCAGCCAAGGAGGGGTCGGTGGCTACACCTTC.

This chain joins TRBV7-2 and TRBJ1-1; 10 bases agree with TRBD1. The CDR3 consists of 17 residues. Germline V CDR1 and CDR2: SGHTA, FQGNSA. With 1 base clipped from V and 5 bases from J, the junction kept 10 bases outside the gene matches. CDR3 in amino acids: CASSLVLPRQGATEAFF. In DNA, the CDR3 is TGTGCCAGCAGCTTAGTCCTACCTCGACAGGGGGCTACTGAAGCTTTCTTT.

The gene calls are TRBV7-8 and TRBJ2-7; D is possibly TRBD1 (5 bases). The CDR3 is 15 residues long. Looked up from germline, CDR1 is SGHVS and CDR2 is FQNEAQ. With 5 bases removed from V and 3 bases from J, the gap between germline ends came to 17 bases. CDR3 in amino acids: CASSTQGNLNYEQYF. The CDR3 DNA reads TGTGCCAGCAGCACCCAGGGAAACCTCAACTACGAGCAGTACTTC.

The CDR3: CASSHRSGGSGNTIYF. Here the CDR3 DNA reads TGTGCCAGTAGCCACCGGAGTGGGGGCTCTGGAAACACCATATATTTT. The chain uses TRBV19 and TRBJ1-3; D perhaps matches TRBD1 (5 bases). V lost 6 bases, J lost 0 bases, and 15 bases lay in between. The CDR3 has 16 amino acids. The germline gives CDR1 LNHDA, CDR2 SQIVND (reference sequence).

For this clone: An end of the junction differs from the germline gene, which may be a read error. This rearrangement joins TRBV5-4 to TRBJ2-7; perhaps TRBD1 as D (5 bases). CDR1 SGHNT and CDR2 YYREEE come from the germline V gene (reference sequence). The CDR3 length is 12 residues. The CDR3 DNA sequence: TGTGCCAGCAGCTGGCCCCAGGGATACCTGAACTTC. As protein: CASSWPQGYLNF.

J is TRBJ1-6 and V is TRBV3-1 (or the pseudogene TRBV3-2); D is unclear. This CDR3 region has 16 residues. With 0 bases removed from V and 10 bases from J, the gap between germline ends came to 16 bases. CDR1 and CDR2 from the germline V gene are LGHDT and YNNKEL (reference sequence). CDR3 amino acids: CASSQETMPRISPLHF. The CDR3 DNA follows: TGTGCCAGCAGCCAAGAAACAATGCCCCGGATCTCACCCCTCCACTTT.

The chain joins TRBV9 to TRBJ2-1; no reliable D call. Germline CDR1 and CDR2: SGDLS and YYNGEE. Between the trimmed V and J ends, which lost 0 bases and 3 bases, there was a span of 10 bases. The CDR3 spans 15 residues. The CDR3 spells CASSVALEFYNEQFF. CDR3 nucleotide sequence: TGTGCCAGCAGCGTAGCCCTAGAATTCTACAATGAGCAGTTCTTC.